This T cell receptor (beta chain) was documented in a study of early T cells in non-severe SARS-CoV-2 infection. Study-wide findings and caveats: Missing private and CD4 specificities, VDJdb matching favored anti-spike CD8 responses.

V was trimmed by 6 bases and J by 1 base, leaving 12 bases between them. CDR3 length: 15 amino acids. CDR1 SGHTA and CDR2 FQGTGA come from the germline V gene. On this clonotype itself: Its antigen is as yet unknown.

TCRdb used MiXCR to reprocess the 5' RACE reads, holding one entry per CDR3 protein. The sample carries 66,000 or so distinct CDR3 sequences, around 13% recorded once. The V and J genes are TRBV7-3 and TRBJ2-2; perhaps TRBD2 as D (6 bases). Sequencing input: whole blood. The clonotype originates from an adult who was a healthcare worker with PCR-confirmed SARS-CoV-2 infection or an uninfected control (not recorded which). CDR3: CASRGGNGNTGELFF. The CDR3 DNA follows: TGTGCCAGCAGAGGAGGGAACGGGAACACCGGGGAGCTGTTTTTT.